The 17 T cell receptor beta chains listed next were all sequenced from one sample in a study of shared clonotypes between healthy human individuals. Profiled with immunoSEQ multiplex PCR; TCRdb holds only in-frame clones, not every one. The sample has under 1,100,000 clones, 75% to 80% seen once. The sequenced sample was memory CD4+ T cells from PBMCs. Subset noted: CD45RA-negative fraction. The receptors were gathered from a man younger than 35 in good health. Some clones in this sample may be carry-over from other donors' samples.

The chain carries TRBV2 and TRBJ1-5; possible D gene TRBD1, 6 bases. This CDR3 has 14 amino acids. With 5 bases removed from V and 0 bases from J, the gap between germline ends came to 8 bases. Germline CDR1 and CDR2: SNHLY and FYNNEI. CDR3 DNA: TGTGCCAGCAGTAAACAGGGTAGCAATCAGCCCCAGCATTTT. This encodes CASSKQGSNQPQHF.

This chain uses TRBV28 with TRBJ2-3, with D uncertain. V dropped 2 bases and J dropped 4 bases, with 4 bases sitting between them. The CDR3 has 12 amino acids. CDR1 MDHEN and CDR2 SYDVKM come from the germline V gene. The CDR3, as DNA: TGTGCCAGCAGTTTAGTGTCAGATACGCAGTATTTT. As protein: CASSLVSDTQYF.

This clone appeared a single time. The chain couples TRBV5-4 to TRBJ1-3; D call uncertain. The CDR3 covers 15 residues. CDR1 and CDR2 from the germline V gene are SGHNT and YYREEE (reference sequence). V was cut by 0 bases and J by 0 bases, with 7 bases left in between. The CDR3 protein is CASSLDSHSGNTIYF. CDR3 coding DNA: TGTGCCAGCAGCTTGGACAGCCACTCTGGAAACACCATATATTTT.

The J gene is TRBJ1-5, the V gene TRBV12-5; possible D gene TRBD1, 6 bases. Trimming pared 2 bases from V and 7 bases from J, leaving 18 bases between. The CDR3 runs to 16 residues. CDR1 and CDR2 from the germline V gene are LGHNT and FRNRAP. CDR3 sequence (DNA): TGTGCTAGTGGTTTGCCCCCGGGGGCCCTAGGCCAGCCCCAGCATTTT. Residues: CASGLPPGALGQPQHF. The variable domain in full, completed from reference TRBV12-5 and TRBJ1-5, reads DARVTQTPRHKVTEMGQEVTMRCQPILGHNTVFWYRQTMMQGLELLAYFRNRAPLDDSGMPKDRFSAEMPDATLATLKIQPSEPRDSAVYFCASGLPPGALGQPQHFGDGTRLSIL.

V gene TRBV19 combines with J gene TRBJ1-3; D remains unclear. V lost 6 bases and J 4 bases, leaving 16 bases between the germline ends. The CDR3 sequence is 15 residues long. Germline values: CDR1 LNHDA, CDR2 SQIVND (reference sequence). The chain's CDR3 is CASSPTGGGGNTIYF. The CDR3 DNA reads as TGTGCCAGTAGCCCCACGGGAGGCGGCGGAAACACCATATATTTT.

This sequence joins TRBV29-1 and TRBJ2-3; D possibly uses TRBD1 or TRBD2 (5 bases each). Germline CDR1 is SQVTM and CDR2 is ANQGSEA. CDR3 length: 14 amino acids. V lost 0 bases, J lost 6 bases, and 13 bases lay in between. In DNA, the CDR3 is TGCAGCGTTGAAGATCTAAGGGGCGGGGATACGCAGTATTTT. Translated, it gives CSVEDLRGGDTQYF.

Notes on this clone: A much larger clone is a single base away; this may be a read error. The chain joins TRBV28 to TRBJ1-1; 7 positions match TRBD1. CDR1 MDHEN and CDR2 SYDVKM come from the germline V gene. The ends lost 11 bases at V and 0 bases at J; junction bases unmatched: 6. The CDR3 is 13 residues long. The CDR3 spells CASVGQLNTEAFF. As DNA, the CDR3 is TGTGCCTCCGTGGGACAGCTGAACACTGAAGCTTTCTTT.

Remarks on this clone: A read error may explain this, as a much larger clone is one base away. Distinct nucleotide sequences in the sample also encode this CDR3. This chain uses TRBV9 with TRBJ2-1; 8 nucleotides match TRBD2. The CDR3 loop spans 15 amino acids. Germline lookup yields CDR1 SGDLS and CDR2 YYNGEE. DNA of the CDR3: TGTGCCAGCAGTGTAGGGGCGGGAGGTTGGAATGAGCAGTTCTTC. Amino acid sequence: CASSVGAGGWNEQFF. Variable domain in full (rest from reference TRBV9 and TRBJ2-1): DSGVTQTPKHLITATGQRVTLRCSPRSGDLSVYWYQQSLDQGLQFLIQYYNGEERAKGNILERFSAQQFPDLHSELNLSSLELGDSALYFCASSVGAGGWNEQFFGPGTRLTVL.

The CDR3 spells CAITGRSYGYTF. The CDR3 DNA is TGTGCCATAACCGGCAGATCCTATGGCTACACCTTC. The chain links TRBV7-9 to TRBJ1-2; D ambiguous. The CDR3 runs to 12 residues. CDR1 and CDR2 from the germline V gene are SEHNR and FQNEAQ (reference sequence). Trimming pared 10 bases from V and 4 bases from J, leaving 13 bases between.

V and J are TRBV5-1 and TRBJ1-1; D gene uncertain. Trimming removed 7 bases from V and 1 base from J, with 11 bases in between. Germline CDR1 reads SGHRS; CDR2 reads YFSETQ. The CDR3 has 13 amino acids. The CDR3 DNA sequence: TGCGCCAGCCACCCGGAACCGAACACTGAAGCTTTCTTT. This translates into CASHPEPNTEAFF.

As for this clone: This same CDR3 is encoded by further DNA sequences in the sample. The chain employs TRBV28 and TRBJ1-5; TRBD1 is a possible D gene (6 bases). The germline gives CDR1 MDHEN, CDR2 SYDVKM. The CDR3 has 14 residues. V was cut by 6 bases and J by 2 bases, with 11 bases left in between. In DNA form, the CDR3 reads TGTGCCAGCAGCCTACAGGGCGGCAATCAGCCCCAGCATTTT. It encodes CASSLQGGNQPQHF.

Turning to this clone: This specimen includes other DNA sequences encoding the same CDR3. The chain is built from TRBV6-5 and TRBJ2-7; TRBD1 agrees at 10 bases. Unmatched junction bases numbered 3, after V lost 5 bases and J lost 2 bases. Germline V gives CDR1 MNHEY, CDR2 SVGAGI. This CDR3 spans 14 amino acids. This CDR3 reads CASSRGTGAYEQYF. The CDR3, as DNA: TGTGCCAGCAGTCGTGGGACAGGGGCCTACGAGCAGTACTTC.

Concerning this clone itself: At the DNA level, this CDR3 is encoded by other sequences in the same sample as well. The chain's CDR3 is CAISESWETQYF. The DNA of the CDR3 is TGTGCCATCAGTGAGTCATGGGAGACCCAGTACTTC. The rearrangement links TRBV10-3 to TRBJ2-5, with D unclear. CDR3 size: 12 residues. Trimming removed 0 bases from V and 5 bases from J, with 4 bases in between. In germline, CDR1 is ENHRY, CDR2 SYGVKD.

This chain joins TRBV30 and TRBJ2-7, with D perhaps matching TRBD1 or TRBD2 (5 bases each). This CDR3 region has 15 residues. Germline CDR1 is GTSNPN and CDR2 is SVGIG (reference sequence). V lost 3 bases to trimming and J lost 4 bases, with 19 bases between them. CDR3: CAWRGVGLPGYEQYF. CDR3 bases: TGTGCCTGGAGAGGTGTTGGACTCCCAGGGTACGAGCAGTACTTC.

With regard to this clone: Other DNA variants within this sample encode the same CDR3. CDR3 loop: CASSLGPSTDTQYF. In nucleotides, the CDR3 is TGTGCCAGCAGCTTAGGTCCTAGCACAGATACGCAGTATTTT. V is TRBV7-8 and J is TRBJ2-3; D gene uncertain. The V gene's germline CDR1 is SGHVS and CDR2 FQNEAQ. V lost 1 base, J lost 0 bases, and 5 bases lay in between. This CDR3 is built from 14 residues.

This clone was observed a single time. This chain connects TRBV5-1 to TRBJ2-3, with D perhaps matching TRBD2 (5 bases). V shed 3 bases and J shed 3 bases, with 11 bases lying between them. Germline V gives CDR1 SGHRS, CDR2 YFSETQ. This CDR3 has 14 residues. CDR3 in DNA: TGCGCCAGCAGCTCTATAACGGGAACAGATACGCAGTATTTT. Protein sequence: CASSSITGTDTQYF.

This chain connects TRBV4-3 to TRBJ2-7, with 12 bases lining up with TRBD2. V was pared by 0 bases and J by 5 bases, with 11 bases of the junction left unmatched. This CDR3 has 18 residues. The germline CDR1 and CDR2 sequences are LGHNA and YSLEER. The CDR3 reads CASSQDLRASGRANEQYF. Written as DNA, the CDR3 is TGCGCCAGCAGCCAAGATCTTAGGGCTAGCGGGAGGGCCAACGAGCAGTACTTC.